The rows below give T cell receptor beta chains drawn from one sample of a study of blood T cell repertoires in COVID-19. Generated by immunoSEQ multiplex PCR, the TCRdb table keeps only in-frame clones and is missing some. The sample includes more than 110,000 clones, about 86% of them seen just once. Sequencing was carried out using peripheral blood. The receptors were sampled from a woman aged 40 to 50 with acute or convalescent COVID-19. Each CDR3 is given with its conserved first and last residue. A D gene is named only where the DNA matches it firmly. Size is stated for part of the rows, as once, few or many counts, or as a class when the clone is expanded.

TRBD2 | TRBJ2-3 | - | TRBV5-1 | TGCGCCAGCAGCCGGGGGGTTAGCACAGATACGCAGTATTTT | CASSRGVSTDTQYF
- | TRBJ1-3 | - | TRBV3-1/TRBV3-2 | TGTGCCAGCAGCCGCACAGGGATCTCTGGAAACACCATATATTTT | CASSRTGISGNTIYF
- | TRBJ2-2 | - | TRBV30 | TGTGCCGGCCCCAGGGTGAACACCGGGGAGCTGTTTTTT | CAGPRVNTGELFF
- | TRBJ2-7 | - | TRBV5-1 | TGCGCCAGCAGCTTGGCAGCAGGTAGGGAGCAGTACTTC | CASSLAAGREQYF
TRBD2 | TRBJ2-5 | - | TRBV3-1/TRBV3-2 | TGTGCCAGCAGCCAAGATACGGCTAGCGGGGGGGCGCAGGAGACCCAGTACTTC | CASSQDTASGGAQETQYF
- | TRBJ1-2 | - | TRBV5-6 | TGTGCCAGCATGGAAGGGGCAAACTATGGCTACACCTTC | CASMEGANYGYTF
TRBD2 | TRBJ2-3 | - | TRBV23-1 | TGCGCCAGCAGTCAACTAGCGGGGGGGCCCGCAGATACGCAGTATTTT | CASSQLAGGPADTQYF
TRBD2 | TRBJ2-1 | - | TRBV5-1 | TGCGCCAGCAGCTTTCTAGCGGGAGGAAATGAGCAGTTCTTC | CASSFLAGGNEQFF
TRBD1 | TRBJ1-6 | - | TRBV30 | TGTGCCTATAGGGGGCTTAGGGATTCACCCCTCCACTTT | CAYRGLRDSPLHF
- | TRBJ1-2 | - | TRBV6-2/TRBV6-3 | TGTGCCAGCAGTTACGACAGAACCAGAGGCTACACCTTC | CASSYDRTRGYTF
TRBD1 | TRBJ2-2 | - | TRBV27 | TGTGCCAGCAGTTTACGGACAGGGGGCATCACCGGGGAGCTGTTTTTT | CASSLRTGGITGELFF
- | TRBJ1-5 | - | TRBV19 | TGTGCCAGTAGCAGGGACAATCAGCCCCAGCATTTT | CASSRDNQPQHF
TRBD1 | TRBJ1-2 | - | TRBV6-1 | TGTGCCAGCAGTGACCGCCGACAGGGGATCTATGGCTACACCTTC | CASSDRRQGIYGYTF
- | TRBJ1-2 | - | TRBV30 | TGTGCCTGGAGGTTACAGATTGGCTATGGCTACACCTTC | CAWRLQIGYGYTF
- | TRBJ1-2 | - | TRBV7-9 | TGTGCCAGCAGCCAGTTCGTGGGGGGCTATGGCTACACCTTC | CASSQFVGGYGYTF
TRBD2 | TRBJ2-7 | - | TRBV20-1 | TGCAGTGCTAGTGATGAGCGGGGGGGTTATTCGGAGCAGTACTTC | CSASDERGGYSEQYF
- | TRBJ2-7 | - | TRBV25-1 | TGTGCCAGCAGTTGGCTCTACGAGCAGTACTTC | CASSWLYEQYF
- | TRBJ1-2 | - | TRBV5-4 | TGTGCCAGCAGCTTGGGTGAGGGCCCTTCGAACTATGGCTACACCTTC | CASSLGEGPSNYGYTF
- | TRBJ1-2 | few | TRBV19 | TGTGCCAGTAGTTACAGGGCAGGCTATGGCTACACCTTC | CASSYRAGYGYTF
- | TRBJ1-2 | - | TRBV9 | TGTGCCAGCAGCCCATGGGGGAGGGATGGCTACACCTTC | CASSPWGRDGYTF
TRBD2 | TRBJ2-1 | few | TRBV7-3 | TGTGCCAGCACACTCGTAGGGACTAGCGTCTACAATGAGCAGTTCTTC | CASTLVGTSVYNEQFF
- | TRBJ1-1 | - | TRBV3-1/TRBV3-2 | TGTGCCACCGCACAGACCCCGAACACTGAAGCTTTCTTT | CATAQTPNTEAFF
- | TRBJ1-1 | - | TRBV15 | TGTGCCACCAGCAGAGATTGGGGAGCTGGGACTGAAGCTTTCTTT | CATSRDWGAGTEAFF
- | TRBJ2-1 | - | TRBV3-1/TRBV3-2 | TGTGCCAGCAGCCTGTCCGGGGTCAATGAGCAGTTCTTC | CASSLSGVNEQFF
- | TRBJ2-3 | once | TRBV9 | TGTGCCAGCAGCGTACAGGGTTCGGCAGATACGCAGTATTTT | CASSVQGSADTQYF
- | TRBJ1-2 | - | TRBV7-2 | TGTGCCAGCAGCTTACCCCAATCGGTCCTCTATGGCTACACCTTC | CASSLPQSVLYGYTF
TRBD2 | TRBJ2-7 | - | TRBV5-4 | TGTGCCAGCAGTCTTATAGCGGGAGGGAGCTCCTACGAGCAGTACTTC | CASSLIAGGSSYEQYF
TRBD1 | TRBJ1-1 | - | TRBV30 | TGTGCCTGGAGTCCCGGGACAGGGAACACTGAAGCTTTCTTT | CAWSPGTGNTEAFF
- | TRBJ1-2 | - | TRBV6-1 | TGTGCCAGCAGTGAAAGGGGACAATTTGGGTATGGCTACACCTTC | CASSERGQFGYGYTF
- | TRBJ1-4 | - | TRBV28 | TGTGCCAGCAGTTGGGCAGTTACTAATGAAAAACTGTTTTTT | CASSWAVTNEKLFF
- | TRBJ1-1 | - | TRBV6-1 | TGTGCCAGCAGTGATACCCCGCCGTCGGGAGCTTTCTTT | CASSDTPPSGAFF
TRBD2 | TRBJ2-3 | - | TRBV2 | TGTGCCAGCAGGGGCAGGAGCGGGGGAAGCACAGATACGCAGTATTTT | CASRGRSGGSTDTQYF
TRBD2 | TRBJ2-7 | - | TRBV18 | TGTGCCAGCTCACCCGGCGGGGGCGAGCAGTACTTC | CASSPGGGEQYF
- | TRBJ1-1 | few | TRBV18 | TGTGCCAGCTCACCAGCAACCGCAGTCATGAACACTGAAGCTTTCTTT | CASSPATAVMNTEAFF
- | TRBJ1-2 | - | TRBV7-2 | TGTGCCAGCAGCTTAGGGGCAAGCACCTTC | CASSLGASTF
- | TRBJ1-1 | - | TRBV25-1 | TGTGCCAGCAGTATTGGGGCCGTGAACACTGAAGCTTTCTTT | CASSIGAVNTEAFF
TRBD1 | TRBJ2-7 | - | TRBV3-1/TRBV3-2 | TGTGCCAGCAGCCGGGACAGACACGAGCAGTACTTC | CASSRDRHEQYF
- | TRBJ2-2 | - | TRBV6-5 | TGTGCCAGCAATACAGGGTCGGACACCGGGGAGCTGTTTTTT | CASNTGSDTGELFF
- | TRBJ2-5 | - | TRBV2 | TGTGCCAGCAGTGTACAGAATCAAGAGACCCAGTACTTC | CASSVQNQETQYF
- | TRBJ2-2 | - | TRBV19 | TGTGCCAGTAGCACTCAGGGGTACACCGGGGAGCTGTTTTTT | CASSTQGYTGELFF
- | TRBJ1-4 | - | TRBV9 | TGTGCCAGCAGCGCCGCAGGGGCGGCTAATGAAAAACTGTTTTTT | CASSAAGAANEKLFF
- | TRBJ1-6 | - | TRBV4-3 | TGCGCCAGCAGCCAAGAATTTTCGCGGCATTTAGCAAATTCACCCCTCCACTTT | CASSQEFSRHLANSPLHF
TRBD2 | TRBJ2-7 | - | TRBV6-6 | TGTGCCAGCAGTCCGACTAGCGGGAGGGGATCCTACGAGCAGTACTTC | CASSPTSGRGSYEQYF
TRBD1 | TRBJ1-1 | - | TRBV7-9 | TGTGCCAGCAGCTTAGGACAGGGGGACACTGAAGCTTTCTTT | CASSLGQGDTEAFF
- | TRBJ1-1 | - | TRBV29-1 | TGCAGCGTCTCAAACGGGGTCACTGAAGCTTTCTTT | CSVSNGVTEAFF
- | TRBJ2-2 | once | TRBV4-3 | TGCGCCAGCAGCCAAGAGGGTCCTAGCTTCTCGGACACCGGGGAGCTGTTTTTT | CASSQEGPSFSDTGELFF
TRBD2 | TRBJ2-2 | - | TRBV10-3 | TGTGCCATCAGTGAGCCGGGACTAGCGGACTTCACCGGGGAGCTGTTTTTT | CAISEPGLADFTGELFF
- | TRBJ1-2 | - | TRBV11-2 | TGTGCCATAGATGGGTTCTCATCTACAGGGAACTATGGCTACACCTTC | CAIDGFSSTGNYGYTF
- | TRBJ1-1 | - | TRBV28 | TGTGCCAGCAGTCCTGGGGAGGGCACTGAAGCTTTCTTT | CASSPGEGTEAFF
TRBD1 | TRBJ1-4 | - | TRBV5-1 | TGCGCCAGCAGCTCCACCACAGGGGCTAATGAAAAACTGTTTTTT | CASSSTTGANEKLFF
TRBD2 | TRBJ2-7 | - | TRBV25-1 | TGTGCCAGCAGTGAAGAGGCTAGCGGGAGGTATTTCTACGAGCAGTACTTC | CASSEEASGRYFYEQYF
TRBD1 | TRBJ1-2 | - | TRBV10-3 | TGTGCCACCGGGACAGACTATGGCTACACCTTC | CATGTDYGYTF
TRBD2 | TRBJ2-1 | - | TRBV6-2/TRBV6-3 | TGTGCCAGCAGCCCGGGAGGGGGGTACAATGAGCAGTTCTTC | CASSPGGGYNEQFF
- | TRBJ2-6 | - | TRBV6-4 | TGTGCCAGCAGCCCCATCTCTGGGGCCAACGTCCTGACTTTC | CASSPISGANVLTF
- | TRBJ1-2 | - | TRBV12-3/TRBV12-4 | TGTGCCAGCAGCCGCCCAGGGAATGGCTACACCTTC | CASSRPGNGYTF
- | TRBJ2-3 | - | TRBV11-3 | TGTGCCAGCAGTCCTACGGACTTTCCCACAGATACGCAGTATTTT | CASSPTDFPTDTQYF
- | TRBJ1-2 | - | TRBV3-1/TRBV3-2 | TGTGCCAGCAGCCTTCCGAGGTCTCCTTACTATGGCTACACCTTC | CASSLPRSPYYGYTF
- | TRBJ2-3 | - | TRBV3-1/TRBV3-2 | TGTGCCAGCAGCCAAGGCGGTTACACAGATACGCAGTATTTT | CASSQGGYTDTQYF
TRBD1 | TRBJ1-5 | - | TRBV19 | TGTGCCAGTAGAACTCAGGGGGCGGGGCAGCCCCAGCATTTT | CASRTQGAGQPQHF